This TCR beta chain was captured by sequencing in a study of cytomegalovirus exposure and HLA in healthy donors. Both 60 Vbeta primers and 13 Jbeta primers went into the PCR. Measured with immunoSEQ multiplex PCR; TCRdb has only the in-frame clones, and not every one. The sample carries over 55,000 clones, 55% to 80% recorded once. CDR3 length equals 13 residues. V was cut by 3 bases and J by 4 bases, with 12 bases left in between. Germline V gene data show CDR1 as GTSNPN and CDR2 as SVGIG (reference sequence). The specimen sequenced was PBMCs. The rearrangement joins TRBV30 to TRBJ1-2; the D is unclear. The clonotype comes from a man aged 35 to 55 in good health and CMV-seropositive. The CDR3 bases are TGTGCCTGGAGCGACGCGGGATTCTATGGCTACACCTTC. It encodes CAWSDAGFYGYTF.